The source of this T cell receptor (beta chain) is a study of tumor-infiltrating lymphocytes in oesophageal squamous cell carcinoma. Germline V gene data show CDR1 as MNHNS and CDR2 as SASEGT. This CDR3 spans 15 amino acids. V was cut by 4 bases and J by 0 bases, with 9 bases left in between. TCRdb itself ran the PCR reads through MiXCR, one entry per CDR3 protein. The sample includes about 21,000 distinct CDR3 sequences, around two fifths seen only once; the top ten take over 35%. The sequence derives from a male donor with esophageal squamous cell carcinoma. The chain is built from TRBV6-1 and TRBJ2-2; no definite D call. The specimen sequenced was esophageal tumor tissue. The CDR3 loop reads CASSGKGTNTGELFF. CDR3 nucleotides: TGTGCCAGCAGTGGAAAAGGAACGAACACCGGGGAGCTGTTTTTT.